This entry concerns a single T cell receptor (beta chain). The CDR3 runs 13 residues. Trimming pared 6 bases from V and 0 bases from J, leaving 8 bases between. Germline values: CDR1 MNHNY, CDR2 SVGAGI (reference sequence). This sample was included in a study of blood T cell repertoires in COVID-19. Study overall: Sources were T cells, B-cell-depleted T cells, or PBMCs; the material itself was cDNA or gDNA.

Produced via immunoSEQ multiplex PCR; TCRdb's table is partial and in-frame only. The sample carries fewer than 250,000 clones, roughly nine tenths recorded once. This chain connects TRBV6-6 to TRBJ2-5; possibly TRBD1 for D (5 bases). The source material was peripheral blood. This TCR was recovered from a man aged 30 to 39 with acute or convalescent COVID-19. The CDR3 loop reads CASSTGNQETQYF. CDR3 coding DNA: TGTGCCAGCAGCACAGGCAACCAAGAGACCCAGTACTTC.